Below are 16 T cell receptor beta chains sequenced from a single sample in a study of blood T cell repertoires in COVID-19. Generated by immunoSEQ multiplex PCR, the TCRdb table keeps only in-frame clones and is missing some. The sample includes some 66,000 clones, more than 75% of them seen just once. The specimen sequenced was peripheral blood. The source of these receptors is a woman aged 80 or over with acute or convalescent COVID-19.

This clone has more than one count but fewer than ten. The rearrangement links TRBV11-2 to TRBJ2-1; 7 bases agree with TRBD1. This CDR3 is 16 amino acids long. J lost 7 bases, V lost 1 base, and 10 bases had no gene match. The germline V gene has CDR1 SGHAT and CDR2 FQNNGV. DNA of the CDR3: TGTGCCAGCAGCTTAGGTCACAGGGGATATGGGAATGAGCAGTTCTTC. Translated, it gives CASSLGHRGYGNEQFF.

This chain uses TRBV6-6 with TRBJ2-7, with 7 nucleotides matching TRBD1. Germline assignment: CDR1 MNHNY and CDR2 SVGAGI (reference sequence). The length of the CDR3 is 13 residues. The V and J ends lost 6 bases and 4 bases, in that order; junction bases with no gene match: 6. DNA of the CDR3: TGTGCCAGCAGAACGGGACAGCTATACGAGCAGTACTTC. Amino acids: CASRTGQLYEQYF.

V and J are TRBV9 and TRBJ2-6; possibly TRBD2 for D (6 bases). The CDR3 sequence is 15 residues long. The germline V and J ends were trimmed by 5 bases and 0 bases, with 9 bases remaining between them. In germline, CDR1 is SGDLS, CDR2 YYNGEE. CDR3 DNA: TGTGCCAGCAGGGCCGGGAGCTCTGGGGCCAACGTCCTGACTTTC. Translating gives CASRAGSSGANVLTF.

This clone was found a few times. V and J are TRBV27 and TRBJ2-1; D possibly corresponds to TRBD1 (6 bases). Germline-derived CDR1 and CDR2 are MNHEY and SMNVEV (reference sequence). V was shortened by 9 bases and J by 5 bases, with 11 bases between the two germline ends. This CDR3 spans 12 amino acids. The CDR3 region has the DNA TGTGCCAGATCTGGGACAAACAATGAGCAGTTCTTC. Translated: CARSGTNNEQFF.

Concerning this clone: Other DNA sequences of this sample code for an identical CDR3. The chain is built from TRBV6-6 and TRBJ2-7, with 8 bases aligning to TRBD2. Germline trimming cut 4 bases from V and 0 bases from J; bases unmatched to any gene: 8. Germline values: CDR1 MNHNY, CDR2 SVGAGI (reference sequence). CDR3 length equals 16 residues. This CDR3 is CASSSRSGSSSYEQYF. The CDR3 DNA follows: TGTGCCAGCAGTTCCCGCAGCGGGAGCTCCTCCTACGAGCAGTACTTC.

The gene calls are TRBV19 and TRBJ1-5, with D possibly matching TRBD1 (5 bases). Trimming took off 10 bases at V and 4 bases at J, with 14 bases between the two ends. The V gene's germline CDR1 is LNHDA and CDR2 SQIVND (reference sequence). The CDR3 has 13 amino acids. The CDR3 sequence is CATGPGTNQPQHF. The CDR3 DNA is TGTGCCACCGGGCCCGGGACTAATCAGCCCCAGCATTTT.

The chain employs TRBV12-2 and TRBJ2-7; the D segment call TRBD2 is taken from the table without a DNA check. TRBV12-2 represents a pseudogene. This CDR3 region has 12 residues. The CDR3 DNA reads as TGTGCAAGTCGCGGCGGCTCCTACGAGCAGTACTTC. It translates to CASRGGSYEQYF.

The chain is built from TRBV6-5 and TRBJ2-2; 13 bases align to TRBD2. This CDR3 contains 15 residues. Trimming took 6 bases from V and 4 from J; bases not matched to a gene: 2. Germline V CDR1 and CDR2: MNHEY, SVGAGI. The CDR3 DNA follows: TGTGCCAGCAGACTAGCGGGAGGGGGCACCGGGGAGCTGTTTTTT. This codes for CASRLAGGGTGELFF.

V gene TRBV19 combines with J gene TRBJ1-2; 8 nucleotides line up with TRBD1. The junction had 6 bases not matched to a gene; V was cut back by 3 bases and J by 6 bases. Germline V lookup: CDR1 LNHDA, CDR2 SQIVND (reference sequence). The CDR3 covers 14 residues. The CDR3 region has the DNA TGTGCCAGTAGTATCGGTCGGACAGGGAATGGCTACACCTTC. It is translated as CASSIGRTGNGYTF.

The gene calls are TRBV18 and TRBJ2-1; 10 bases line up with TRBD2. The germline gives CDR1 KGHSH, CDR2 LQKENI. The CDR3 runs 17 residues. V trimming: 0 bases; J trimming: 5 bases; junction bases outside the gene matches: 7. The CDR3 DNA sequence: TGTGCCAGCTCACCACCGGTGCTAGCGGGAGTCAACAATGAGCAGTTCTTC. It specifies CASSPPVLAGVNNEQFF.

DNA of the CDR3: TGTGCCAGCAGTTATTCCAGGGGCTACGAGCAGTACTTC. Protein: CASSYSRGYEQYF. V is TRBV27 and J is TRBJ2-7; possible D gene TRBD1, 6 bases. Germline V gene data show CDR1 as MNHEY and CDR2 as SMNVEV (reference sequence). The V and J ends lost 4 bases and 3 bases respectively, with 10 bases between them. This CDR3 is built from 13 residues.

The chain has TRBV28 and TRBJ2-3, with 13 bases matching TRBD2. With V trimmed by 5 bases and J by 3 bases, 5 bases remained unmatched. The CDR3 contains 16 residues. Per germline, CDR1 MDHEN and CDR2 SYDVKM. CDR3 DNA sequence: TGTGCCAGCAGTGGGGGACTAGCGGGAATTACAGATACGCAGTATTTT. Translating it yields CASSGGLAGITDTQYF.

This chain joins TRBV28 and TRBJ2-5, with D possibly TRBD1 on 6 matching bases. From germline, CDR1 is MDHEN and CDR2 SYDVKM. This CDR3 has 15 residues. V shed 6 bases and J shed 0 bases, with 14 bases lying between them. CDR3 residues: CASRERGQNQETQYF. The CDR3 DNA reads TGTGCCAGCAGGGAACGAGGACAGAACCAAGAGACCCAGTACTTC.

V is TRBV2 and J is TRBJ2-5; D gene unclear. The germline V gene encodes CDR1 SNHLY and CDR2 FYNNEI. The CDR3 is 13 residues long. V was pared by 7 bases and J by 4 bases, with 13 bases between. CDR3 in DNA: TGTGCCAGCAATAGAGGTGTTTCAGAGACCCAGTACTTC. Protein sequence: CASNRGVSETQYF.

The CDR3 region has the DNA TGTGCCAGCAGCCAGCGGGAGGGGGGTCTCTCCTACGAGCAGTACTTC. This sequence encodes CASSQREGGLSYEQYF. The J gene is TRBJ2-7, the V gene TRBV14, with 9 bases fitting TRBD2. CDR3 size: 16 residues. CDR1 is SGHDN and CDR2 is FVKESK in the germline V gene. With V trimmed by 3 bases and J by 0 bases, 6 bases remained unmatched.

V is TRBV5-1 and J is TRBJ2-3, with TRBD1 identical over 9 bases. Germline CDR1 and CDR2: SGHRS and YFSETQ. The CDR3 is made up of 16 amino acids. J lost 7 bases, V lost 0 bases, and 9 bases had no gene match. In nucleotides, the CDR3 is TGCGCCAGCAGCTTGGCCCCGGGACAGGGCATGAATACGCAGTATTTT. It encodes CASSLAPGQGMNTQYF.